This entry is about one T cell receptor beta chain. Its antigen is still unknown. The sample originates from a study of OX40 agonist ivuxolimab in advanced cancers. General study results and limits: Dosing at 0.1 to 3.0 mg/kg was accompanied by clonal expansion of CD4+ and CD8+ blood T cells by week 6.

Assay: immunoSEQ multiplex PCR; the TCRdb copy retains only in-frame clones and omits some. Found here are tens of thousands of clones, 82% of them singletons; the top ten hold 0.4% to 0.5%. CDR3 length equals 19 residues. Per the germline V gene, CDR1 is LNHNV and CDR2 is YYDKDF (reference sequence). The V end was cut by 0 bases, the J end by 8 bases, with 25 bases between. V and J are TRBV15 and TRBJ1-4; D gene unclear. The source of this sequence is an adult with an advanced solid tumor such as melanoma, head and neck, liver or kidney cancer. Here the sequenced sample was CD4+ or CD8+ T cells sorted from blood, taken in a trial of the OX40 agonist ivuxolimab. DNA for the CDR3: TGTGCCACCAGCAGAGATCGTACAAATAACACATGGAATCTCGAAAAACTGTTTTTT. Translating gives CATSRDRTNNTWNLEKLFF.